A selection of T cell receptor beta chains follows, all from one sample in a study of cytomegalovirus exposure and HLA in healthy donors. Clones were sequenced by immunoSEQ multiplex PCR, and TCRdb holds only the in-frame ones, with some missing. Among 190,000 or so clones listed, roughly 84% were seen once. The sequencing sample was made of PBMCs. The receptor source for this set is a woman in her twenties or thirties in good health and CMV-seropositive. Each CDR3 is given with its conserved first and last residue. The D gene is left open where the match is weak. The size field is filled for only some rows; it gives once, few, many or a size class.

j_call d_call clone_size v_call cdr3_nt cdr3_aa
TRBJ2-3 NA NA TRBV6-1 TGTGCCAGCAGTGCTATAGAATGGGATACGCAGTATTTT CASSAIEWDTQYF
TRBJ1-1 NA few TRBV7-3 TGTGCCAGCAGCTCACAGGGTGCTGGCACTGAAGCTTTCTTT CASSSQGAGTEAFF
TRBJ1-5 NA NA TRBV7-7 TGTGCTACCAAATATGCAGGCCCTAATCAGCCCCAGCATTTT CATKYAGPNQPQHF
TRBJ1-5 NA NA TRBV28 TGTGCCAGCAGTCCCCAGGAGGGCAATCAGCCCCAGCATTTT CASSPQEGNQPQHF
TRBJ1-1 TRBD1 NA TRBV19 TGTGCCTCCAGTCTGCCTCCGGGACAGGGTATGGGGGCTTTCTTT CASSLPPGQGMGAFF
TRBJ1-4 NA once TRBV14 TGTGCCAGCAGCCAAGCTTTGGCGGGGGCGAGTGAAAAACTGTTTTTT CASSQALAGASEKLFF
TRBJ2-3 TRBD1 few TRBV2 TGTGCCAGCAGTGCCACCACAGGGGGCGCGTTAGATACGCAGTATTTT CASSATTGGALDTQYF
TRBJ2-1 TRBD1 NA TRBV7-9 TGTGCCAGCAGCTTAGACAGGGGGTCGGGTTACAATGAGCAGTTCTTC CASSLDRGSGYNEQFF
TRBJ2-7 TRBD1 NA TRBV5-4 TGTGCCAGCCGCGGTCCAGGGGGCGACTACGAGCAGTACTTC CASRGPGGDYEQYF
TRBJ1-5 TRBD1 NA TRBV4-1 TGCGCCAGCAGCCAAGGGACAGGTAGCAATCAGCCCCAGCATTTT CASSQGTGSNQPQHF
TRBJ2-7 NA NA TRBV6-5 TGTGCCAGCAGTTACTTTAACGAGCAGTACTTC CASSYFNEQYF
TRBJ2-1 TRBD2 NA TRBV7-9 TGTGCCAGCAGCTTAGCGGCGGGAGGGTCCTATGAGCAGTTCTTC CASSLAAGGSYEQFF
TRBJ1-2 NA NA TRBV10-1 TGCGCCAGCAGTGCGGCAGGGAACTATGGCTACACCTTC CASSAAGNYGYTF
TRBJ2-7 TRBD1 NA TRBV6-5 TGTGCCAGCAGCTCAAGGGGACAGGGGGCGAACGAGCAGTACTTC CASSSRGQGANEQYF
TRBJ1-1 NA NA TRBV6-6 TGTGCCAGCAGTTATATGGGGGCCCGGGCTGAAGCTTTCTTT CASSYMGARAEAFF
TRBJ1-1 NA NA TRBV28 TGTGCCAGCAGTTTAGCGGGTAAGGGCGCTGAAGCTTTCTTT CASSLAGKGAEAFF
TRBJ2-5 TRBD2 NA TRBV11-2 TGTGCCAGCAGCCTCCCCCGGAGCGGGAGAGGAGAGACCCAGTACTTC CASSLPRSGRGETQYF
TRBJ1-1 TRBD1 NA TRBV28 TGTGCCAGCAGTTCTCAGGGGGCAGCTTTCTTT CASSSQGAAFF
TRBJ2-3 TRBD2 NA TRBV7-8 TGTGCCAGCAGCCGATGGGACTACACAGATACGCAGTATTTT CASSRWDYTDTQYF
TRBJ2-2 NA NA TRBV18 TGTGCCAGCTCACCGGCCAGGCCGAACACCGGGGAGCTGTTTTTT CASSPARPNTGELFF
TRBJ2-1 NA NA TRBV15 TGTGCCACCAGCAGGGCGGAGGATGAGCAGTTCTTC CATSRAEDEQFF
TRBJ1-1 TRBD1 NA TRBV9 TGTGCCAGCAGCGCGAGACAGGGATTTGTGACTGAAGCTTTCTTT CASSARQGFVTEAFF
TRBJ1-4 NA NA TRBV18 TGTGCCAGCTCACCCGCAGCGGCGGCAACTAATGAAAAACTGTTTTTT CASSPAAAATNEKLFF
TRBJ2-7 TRBD2 NA TRBV11-1 TGTGCCAGCAGCTTACGCGGGAGGGAGCAGTACTTC CASSLRGREQYF
TRBJ1-2 NA once TRBV2 TGTGCCAGCCGGGACACTGCCCTATATGGCTACACCTTC CASRDTALYGYTF
TRBJ2-3 NA NA TRBV7-2 TGTGCCAGCACCCAAATTCAGGGCTTGGGCACAGATACGCAGTATTTT CASTQIQGLGTDTQYF
TRBJ1-2 NA NA TRBV7-8 TGTGCCAGCAGCTTCGGACTAGGGAATGGCTACACCTTC CASSFGLGNGYTF